This entry lists 5 T cell receptor beta chains sequenced from one sample in a study of regulatory T cells in long-lasting Graves disease. The time point is: newly diagnosed GD, antithyroid drugs for less than 3 months. The authors made the TCR library using RNA they extracted from PBMCs. In building TCR beta libraries, iRepertoire HTBI primers were used together with Arm-PCR of CDR3 regions. TCRdb analysed the multiplex PCR reads with MiXCR anew, one entry per CDR3 protein. The profile shows about 450,000 distinct CDR3 sequences, 12% to 15% of them singletons. The same specimen was also included in a second study, on T cells in Graves' hyperthyroidism and ophthalmopathy.

The source was peripheral blood mononuclear cells (PBMCs), collected at new diagnosis, from a patient treated with antithyroid drugs. These receptors were collected from a woman aged 45-65 years with Graves disease.

Comment on this clonotype: This may be a read error, as it is one base from a much larger clone. The chain employs TRBV28 and TRBJ2-7; the D is unclear. Trimming stripped 5 bases from V and 2 bases from J, with 13 bases between. The CDR3 is 14 amino acids. Germline V lookup: CDR1 MDHEN, CDR2 SYDVKM. The CDR3 DNA reads as TGTGCCAGCAGTGGGGAAGGCCTAACCTACGAGCAGTACTTC. Protein: CASSGEGLTYEQYF.

This clonotype was counted ten times or more. The V call is TRBV20-1, the J call TRBJ2-3; 11 bases match TRBD2. CDR1 and CDR2 from the germline V gene are DFQATT and SNEGSKA (reference sequence). The ends lost 6 bases at V and 4 bases at J; junction bases unmatched: 9. There are 15 residues in the CDR3. CDR3: CSAHGTSGLPDTQYF. CDR3 coding DNA: TGCAGTGCCCACGGGACTAGCGGACTCCCAGATACGCAGTATTTT.

This clonotype was recorded a few times. This rearrangement joins TRBV28 to TRBJ2-3, with TRBD2 identical over 11 bases. The V segment lost 3 bases and the J segment 6 bases; nucleotides outside the gene matches: 5. The CDR3 is 15 residues long. Germline V gene lookup returns CDR1 MDHEN and CDR2 SYDVKM. The CDR3 loop is CASSFELAGADTQYF. The CDR3, as DNA: TGTGCCAGCAGTTTTGAACTAGCGGGAGCCGATACGCAGTATTTT.

Details on this clonotype: A much more abundant neighbour one base away suggests this may be a read error. The chain joins TRBV6-5 to TRBJ2-1; 7 nucleotides line up with TRBD2. V dropped 0 bases and J dropped 6; count of bases not matched to a gene: 5. The CDR3 runs 15 residues. Germline V gives CDR1 MNHEY, CDR2 SVGAGI. The CDR3: CASSYSGLGANEQFF. The CDR3 bases are TGTGCCAGCAGTTACTCCGGACTAGGGGCCAATGAGCAGTTCTTC.

This clonotype occurred many times. The chain links TRBV18 to TRBJ1-1; TRBD1 is a possible D gene (5 bases). Germline assignment: CDR1 KGHSH and CDR2 LQKENI. The CDR3 is made up of 15 amino acids. The germline V and J ends were trimmed by 3 bases and 4 bases, with 15 bases remaining between them. The CDR3 bases are TGTGCCAGCTCACCGCCAGGGAGAGGAGGCACTGAAGCTTTCTTT. It translates to CASSPPGRGGTEAFF.